The rows below give T cell receptor beta chains drawn from one sample of a study of blood T cell repertoires in COVID-19. Profiled with immunoSEQ multiplex PCR; TCRdb holds only in-frame clones, not every one. The sample comprises 25,000 to 30,000 clones, roughly 90% of which are singletons, and roughly 2.7% rests with the top ten. What was sequenced was peripheral blood. Receptor source: a human donor in a cohort sampled during active COVID-19. Each CDR3 is given with its conserved first and last residue. A D gene is named only where the DNA matches it firmly. Part of the rows lack a size; the others show once, few, many or a class for expanded clones.

D	V	J	size	CDR3	DNA
.	TRBV19	TRBJ1-2	few	CASNRARGGLTRRGYGYTF	TGTGCCAGTAACAGGGCCCGCGGGGGACTCACCCGGAGGGGGTATGGCTACACCTTC
.	TRBV5-1	TRBJ2-2	.	CASSSAGDRGTGELFF	TGCGCCAGCAGCTCCGCAGGGGACCGTGGAACCGGGGAGCTGTTTTTT
.	TRBV3-1/TRBV3-2	TRBJ1-2	.	CASSPSYSLLRGYTF	TGTGCCAGCAGCCCATCTTACAGCCTATTGCGCGGCTACACCTTC
.	TRBV7-2	TRBJ2-5	.	CASSNRRGGQETQYF	TGTGCCAGCAGCAACAGGAGGGGCGGCCAAGAGACCCAGTACTTC
TRBD1	TRBV27	TRBJ2-2	.	CASSRRVVSRGRKWGTGELFF	TGTGCCAGCAGCCGACGGGTCGTTTCCAGGGGGAGAAAATGGGGCACCGGGGAGCTGTTTTTT
.	TRBV5-6	TRBJ1-6	.	CASSLLGQASPLHF	TGTGCCAGCAGCTTGCTAGGACAAGCTTCACCCCTCCACTTT
TRBD1	TRBV2	TRBJ2-1	.	CASSNRGRAYNEQFF	TGTGCCAGCAGCAACAGGGGAAGGGCCTACAATGAGCAGTTCTTC
.	TRBV20-1	TRBJ1-2	once	CSARMQGRYTF	TGCAGTGCTAGAATGCAGGGAAGGTACACCTTC
.	TRBV25-1	TRBJ1-2	.	CASSEAGNYGYTF	TGTGCCAGCAGTGAGGCAGGGAACTATGGCTACACCTTC
.	TRBV2	TRBJ1-1	.	CASRAVVGGSNTEAFF	TGTGCCAGCAGGGCGGTGGTTGGGGGCTCGAACACTGAAGCTTTCTTT
.	TRBV30	TRBJ1-1	once	CAWRTGRMNTEAFF	TGTGCCTGGAGGACAGGAAGGATGAACACTGAAGCTTTCTTT
TRBD1	TRBV19	TRBJ1-5	.	CASSRQGSNQPQHF	TGTGCCAGTAGTCGACAGGGAAGCAATCAGCCCCAGCATTTT
.	TRBV5-4	TRBJ2-7	.	CASSYPGYEQYF	TGTGCCAGCAGCTACCCGGGTTACGAGCAGTACTTC
.	TRBV7-2	TRBJ1-6	.	CASSLDGRGNSPLHF	TGTGCCAGCAGCTTAGACGGCAGGGGAAATTCACCCCTCCACTTT
.	TRBV2	TRBJ1-2	.	CASSEATGIGGYTF	TGTGCCAGCAGTGAAGCCACGGGGATCGGCGGCTACACCTTC
.	TRBV14	TRBJ1-4	.	CASSQEGAGVLPNEKLFF	TGTGCCAGCAGCCAAGAAGGGGCAGGGGTACTTCCTAATGAAAAACTGTTTTTT
TRBD2	TRBV6-6	TRBJ2-3	.	CASRLRRGAYTDTQYF	TGTGCCAGCAGATTGAGGCGGGGGGCCTACACAGATACGCAGTATTTT
.	TRBV12-3/TRBV12-4	TRBJ2-1	.	CASSLVVGLEFF	TGTGCCAGCAGTTTAGTGGTGGGACTCGAGTTCTTC
.	TRBV15	TRBJ2-2	.	CATRGLGSTGELFF	TGTGCCACCAGGGGTCTGGGCAGCACCGGGGAGCTGTTTTTT
TRBD1	TRBV7-9	TRBJ1-1	once	CASSRGMGTDTEAFF	TGTGCCAGCAGCCGCGGGATGGGGACAGACACTGAAGCTTTCTTT
TRBD2	TRBV2	TRBJ2-5	.	CASSEERGLQETQYF	TGTGCCAGCAGTGAGGAGCGGGGGCTTCAAGAGACCCAGTACTTC
.	TRBV6-5	TRBJ2-5	.	CASRLRHRAHETQYF	TGTGCCAGCAGGCTACGCCACAGGGCCCACGAGACCCAGTACTTC
.	TRBV29-1	TRBJ1-2	.	CSVVVGVGNYGYTF	TGCAGCGTTGTTGTGGGAGTCGGTAACTATGGCTACACCTTC
TRBD2	TRBV11-2	TRBJ2-7	once	CASSSPTSGNSYEQYF	TGTGCCAGCAGCTCGCCAACTAGCGGAAACTCCTACGAGCAGTACTTC
.	TRBV20-1	TRBJ1-1	few	CSASRGPGTEAFF	TGCAGTGCTAGTAGGGGCCCAGGCACTGAAGCTTTCTTT
.	TRBV9	TRBJ2-5	.	CASSGGGPQETQYF	TGTGCCAGCAGCGGCGGTGGCCCCCAAGAGACCCAGTACTTC
.	TRBV6-2/TRBV6-3	TRBJ1-3	.	CASSPVAASSGNTIYF	TGTGCCAGCAGCCCTGTGGCAGCGAGCTCTGGAAACACCATATATTTT